A selection of T cell receptor beta chains follows, all from one sample in a study of shared clonotypes between healthy human individuals. Only in-frame clones appear in the TCRdb table, and some are missing; sequencing was by immunoSEQ multiplex PCR. Of millions of clones listed, 90% to 95% were seen once; the top ten hold 0.35% to 0.45%. The specimen was naive CD4+ T cells from PBMCs. The source is a man aged 18 to 29 in good health. Some clones in this sample may be carry-over from other donors' samples. CDR3s include the opening cysteine and the closing phenylalanine or tryptophan. Fields, in order: CDR3 protein, V gene.

cdr3_aa: CASSLDSGEQFF
v_call: TRBV5-1

cdr3_aa: CASSPRAHGAGELFF
v_call: TRBV14

cdr3_aa: CASSLAGPSTGELFF
v_call: TRBV5-1

cdr3_aa: CASSRRVYEQYF
v_call: TRBV6-5

cdr3_aa: CASSLGQGGNNEQFF
v_call: TRBV5-1

cdr3_aa: CASSQSGNTEAFF
v_call: TRBV14

cdr3_aa: CASSYRTPQETQYF
v_call: TRBV7-9

cdr3_aa: CASRRQLQETQYF
v_call: TRBV6-5

cdr3_aa: CASSLRTSGSKGNEQFF
v_call: TRBV7-9

cdr3_aa: CASSSTPGQGYQPQHF
v_call: TRBV28

cdr3_aa: CAWSVGPGSLRGNTIYF
v_call: TRBV30

cdr3_aa: CASSPNMGGSSYNEQFF
v_call: TRBV7-3

cdr3_aa: CASSLATEGTEAFF
v_call: TRBV5-4

cdr3_aa: CASSYRQVPEKLFF
v_call: TRBV6-6

cdr3_aa: CASSLLSTGQETQYF
v_call: TRBV5-1

cdr3_aa: CASSITGTSGVYEQYF
v_call: TRBV18

cdr3_aa: CASTSGQEETQYF
v_call: TRBV2

cdr3_aa: CAKNRSTGSGANVLTF
v_call: TRBV19

cdr3_aa: CASSERGKNIQYF
v_call: TRBV2

cdr3_aa: CASSRGGSAGELFF
v_call: TRBV19

cdr3_aa: CASSFLGTGGDQPQHF
v_call: TRBV28

cdr3_aa: CASSLTYAAGEETQYF
v_call: TRBV11-3

cdr3_aa: CASSPRAGGYEQYF
v_call: TRBV18

cdr3_aa: CASIEDRGSGNTIYF
v_call: TRBV19

cdr3_aa: CASSPRAGPGYGYTF
v_call: TRBV7-3

cdr3_aa: CASSRDGTVATGSGNTIYF
v_call: TRBV18

cdr3_aa: CASSSSAFYGYTF
v_call: TRBV28

cdr3_aa: CASSQRGATYGYTF
v_call: TRBV2

cdr3_aa: CSAMSFAEQYF
v_call: TRBV20-1

cdr3_aa: CASSLAGLGNTYEQYF
v_call: TRBV5-6

cdr3_aa: CAISPFQRQETQYF
v_call: TRBV10-3

cdr3_aa: CASSPGQGILSTQYF
v_call: TRBV6-6

cdr3_aa: CASSNSGQGGQYF
v_call: TRBV6-5

cdr3_aa: CASSVVIAGVGEQFF
v_call: TRBV9

cdr3_aa: CASSEGGTEAFF
v_call: TRBV10-2

cdr3_aa: CASSEGGDTQYF
v_call: TRBV10-1

cdr3_aa: CASRRTGNTGELFF
v_call: TRBV4-2

cdr3_aa: CATKSGSPYEQYF
v_call: TRBV10-3

cdr3_aa: CASQTALQETQYF
v_call: TRBV6-5

cdr3_aa: CASRLGGGWGSNQPQHF
v_call: TRBV2

cdr3_aa: CASSNGGSTSYEQYF
v_call: TRBV7-2

cdr3_aa: CASSQPLSGIAKNIQYF
v_call: TRBV4-1

cdr3_aa: CASSLGGRVNEQYF
v_call: TRBV5-1

cdr3_aa: CASSSGQVSYNEQFF
v_call: TRBV7-3

cdr3_aa: CASSWAGDGYTF
v_call: TRBV11-1

cdr3_aa: CAIPLGGSSYEQYF
v_call: TRBV27

cdr3_aa: CASSLEGASFGYTF
v_call: TRBV7-9

cdr3_aa: CASRAGRYNEQFF
v_call: TRBV2

cdr3_aa: CAWRTQGGTQYF
v_call: TRBV30

cdr3_aa: CASSLDPSYEQYF
v_call: TRBV5-4

cdr3_aa: CASRRGYSTDTQYF
v_call: TRBV5-1

cdr3_aa: CASSLGGFDGYEQYF
v_call: TRBV7-2

cdr3_aa: CASRGAEGAFF
v_call: TRBV30

cdr3_aa: CASSYAQESYEQYF
v_call: TRBV6-5

cdr3_aa: CASNNGPGEQYF
v_call: TRBV6-9

cdr3_aa: CASTSTPYEQYF
v_call: TRBV2

cdr3_aa: CASSLEGVQPQHF
v_call: TRBV5-1

cdr3_aa: CASSPGASSYEQYF
v_call: TRBV28

cdr3_aa: CASSFYTDTQYF
v_call: TRBV5-4